The source of this TCR beta chain is a study of control samples from healthy donors and cancer patients. Clones were read by immunoSEQ multiplex PCR, and TCRdb kept only the in-frame ones, dropping some. The sample has around 200,000 clones; 90% to 95% are singletons. Looked up from germline, CDR1 is SNHLY and CDR2 is FYNNEI. The CDR3 has 13 residues. V was pared by 4 bases and J by 9 bases, with 10 bases between. This chain connects TRBV2 to TRBJ1-6; no clear D gene. The sample comprised blood. The TCR comes from a man younger than 35 in good health. The CDR3 loop is CASSAPGSSPLHF. For the CDR3, the DNA is TGTGCCAGCAGTGCCCCAGGTTCTTCACCCCTCCACTTT.